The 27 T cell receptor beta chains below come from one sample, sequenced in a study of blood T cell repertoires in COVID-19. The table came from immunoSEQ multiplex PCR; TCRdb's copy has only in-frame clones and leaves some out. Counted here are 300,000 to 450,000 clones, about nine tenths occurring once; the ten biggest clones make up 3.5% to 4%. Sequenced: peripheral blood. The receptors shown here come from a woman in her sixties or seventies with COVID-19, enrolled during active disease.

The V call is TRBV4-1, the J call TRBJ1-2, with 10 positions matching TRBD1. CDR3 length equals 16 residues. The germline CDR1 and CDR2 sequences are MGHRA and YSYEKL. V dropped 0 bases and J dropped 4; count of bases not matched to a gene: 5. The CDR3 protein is CASSQEGQGKIYGYTF. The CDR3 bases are TGCGCCAGCAGCCAAGAGGGACAGGGGAAAATCTATGGCTACACCTTC.

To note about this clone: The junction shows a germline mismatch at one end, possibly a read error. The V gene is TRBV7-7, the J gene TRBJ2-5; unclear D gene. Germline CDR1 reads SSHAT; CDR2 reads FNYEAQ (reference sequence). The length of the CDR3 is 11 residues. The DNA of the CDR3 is TGTGCTAGCAGCTTTCTAGAGACCCAGTACTTC. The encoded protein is CASSFLETQYF.

The CDR3 is CASSKGASYETQYF. In DNA form, the CDR3 reads TGTGCCAGCAGCAAAGGGGCTAGTTATGAGACCCAGTACTTC. The chain combines TRBV11-3 with TRBJ2-5; perhaps TRBD1 as D (5 bases). Germline CDR1 and CDR2: SGHNT and YENEEA. There are 14 residues in the CDR3. V was shortened by 5 bases and J by 5 bases, with 15 bases between the two germline ends.

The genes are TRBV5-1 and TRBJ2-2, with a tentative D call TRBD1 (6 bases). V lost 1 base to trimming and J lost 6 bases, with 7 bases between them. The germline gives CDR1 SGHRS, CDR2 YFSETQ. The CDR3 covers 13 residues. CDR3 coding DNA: TGCGCCAGCAGCTTGAGACAGGCCGGGGAGCTGTTTTTT. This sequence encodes CASSLRQAGELFF.

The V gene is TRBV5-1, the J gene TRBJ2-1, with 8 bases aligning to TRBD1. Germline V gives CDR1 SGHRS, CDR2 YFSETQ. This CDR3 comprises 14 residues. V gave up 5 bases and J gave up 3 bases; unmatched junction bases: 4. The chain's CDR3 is CASSWTGNYNEQFF. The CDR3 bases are TGCGCCAGCAGTTGGACAGGGAACTACAATGAGCAGTTCTTC.

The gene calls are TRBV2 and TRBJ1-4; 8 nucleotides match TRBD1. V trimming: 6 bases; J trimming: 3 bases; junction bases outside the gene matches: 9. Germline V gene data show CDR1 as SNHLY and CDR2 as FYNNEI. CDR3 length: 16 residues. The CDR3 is CASRVSQGASNEKLFF. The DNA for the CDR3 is TGTGCCAGCAGAGTTTCCCAGGGGGCGTCTAATGAAAAACTGTTTTTT.

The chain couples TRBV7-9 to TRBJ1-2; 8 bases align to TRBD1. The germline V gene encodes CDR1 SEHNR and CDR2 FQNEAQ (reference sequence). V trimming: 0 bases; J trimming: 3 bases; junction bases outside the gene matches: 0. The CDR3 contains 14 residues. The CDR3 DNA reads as TGTGCCAGCAGCTTAGCGGGACAGGACTATGGCTACACCTTC. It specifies CASSLAGQDYGYTF.

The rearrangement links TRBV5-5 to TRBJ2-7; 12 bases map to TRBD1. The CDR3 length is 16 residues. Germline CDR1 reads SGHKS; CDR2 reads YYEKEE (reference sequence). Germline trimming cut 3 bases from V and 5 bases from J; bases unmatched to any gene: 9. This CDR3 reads CASSSPLGQGADEQYF. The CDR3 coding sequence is TGTGCCAGCAGCTCACCCCTGGGACAGGGGGCGGACGAGCAGTACTTC.

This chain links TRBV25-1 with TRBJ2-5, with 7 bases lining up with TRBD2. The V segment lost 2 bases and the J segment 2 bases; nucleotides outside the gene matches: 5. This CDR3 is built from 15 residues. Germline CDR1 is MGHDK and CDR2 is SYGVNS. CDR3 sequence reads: CASSEGGGLQETQYF. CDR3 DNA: TGTGCCAGCAGTGAAGGGGGGGGTCTACAAGAGACCCAGTACTTC.

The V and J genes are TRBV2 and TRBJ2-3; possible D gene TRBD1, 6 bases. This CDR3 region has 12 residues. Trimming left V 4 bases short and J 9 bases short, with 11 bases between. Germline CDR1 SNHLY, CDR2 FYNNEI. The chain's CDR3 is CASSVNRETQYF. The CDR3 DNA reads TGTGCCAGCAGTGTTAACAGGGAAACGCAGTATTTT.

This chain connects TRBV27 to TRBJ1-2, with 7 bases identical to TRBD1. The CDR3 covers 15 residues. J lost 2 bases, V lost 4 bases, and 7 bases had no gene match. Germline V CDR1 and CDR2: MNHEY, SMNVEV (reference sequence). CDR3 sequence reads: CASSSLGQKNYGYTF. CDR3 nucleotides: TGTGCCAGCAGTTCCTTGGGACAGAAAAACTATGGCTACACCTTC.

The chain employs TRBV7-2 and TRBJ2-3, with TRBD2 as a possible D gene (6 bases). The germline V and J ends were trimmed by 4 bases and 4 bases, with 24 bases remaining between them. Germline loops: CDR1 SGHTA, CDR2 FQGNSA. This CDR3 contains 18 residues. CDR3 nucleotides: TGTGCCAGCAGCTCCCCATACGGAGAGGCTAGCGAGGCAGATACGCAGTATTTT. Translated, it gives CASSSPYGEASEADTQYF.

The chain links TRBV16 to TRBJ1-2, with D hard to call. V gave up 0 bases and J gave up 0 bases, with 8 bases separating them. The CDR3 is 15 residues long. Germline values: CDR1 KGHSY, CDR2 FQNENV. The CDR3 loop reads CASSQSPRSNYGYTF. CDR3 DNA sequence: TGTGCCAGCAGCCAATCGCCCAGATCTAACTATGGCTACACCTTC.

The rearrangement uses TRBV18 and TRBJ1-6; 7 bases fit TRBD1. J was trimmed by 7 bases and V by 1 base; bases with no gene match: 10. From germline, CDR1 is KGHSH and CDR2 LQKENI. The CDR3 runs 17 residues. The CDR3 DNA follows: TGTGCCAGCTCACCACAGGGGGCCGGATCCCCAAATTCACCCCTCCACTTT. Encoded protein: CASSPQGAGSPNSPLHF.

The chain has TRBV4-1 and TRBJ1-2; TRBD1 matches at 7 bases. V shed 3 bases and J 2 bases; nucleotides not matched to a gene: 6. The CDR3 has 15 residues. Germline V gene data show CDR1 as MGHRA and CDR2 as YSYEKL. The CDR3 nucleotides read TGCGCCAGCAGCCACCCGTTACAGGGGAACTATGGCTACACCTTC. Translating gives CASSHPLQGNYGYTF.

The CDR3 here is CASSSPEVEAFF. In DNA form, the CDR3 reads TGTGCCAGCAGTTCCCCCGAGGTTGAAGCTTTCTTT. The chain has TRBV6-5 and TRBJ1-1; D gene uncertain. Trimming took off 4 bases at V and 7 bases at J, with 10 bases between the two ends. This CDR3 spans 12 amino acids. The V gene's germline CDR1 is MNHEY and CDR2 SVGAGI.

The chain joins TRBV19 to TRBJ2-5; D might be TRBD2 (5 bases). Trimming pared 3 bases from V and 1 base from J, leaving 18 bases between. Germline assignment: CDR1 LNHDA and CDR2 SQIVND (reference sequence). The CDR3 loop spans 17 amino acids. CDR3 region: CASSIPSRGHRQETQYF. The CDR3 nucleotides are TGTGCCAGTAGTATCCCTTCAAGAGGGCACCGCCAAGAGACCCAGTACTTC. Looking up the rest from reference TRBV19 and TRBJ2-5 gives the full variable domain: DGGITQSPKYLFRKEGQNVTLSCEQNLNHDAMYWYRQDPGQGLRLIYYSQIVNDFQKGDIAEGYSVSREKKESFPLTVTSAQKNPTAFYLCASSIPSRGHRQETQYFGPGTRLLVL.

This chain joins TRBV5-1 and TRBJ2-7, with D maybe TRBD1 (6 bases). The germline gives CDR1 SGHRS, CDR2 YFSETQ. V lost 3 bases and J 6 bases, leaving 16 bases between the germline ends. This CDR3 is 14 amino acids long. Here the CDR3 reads CASSSLELGAEQYF. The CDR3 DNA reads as TGCGCCAGCAGCTCCCTTGAGCTGGGGGCCGAGCAGTACTTC.

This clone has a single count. In DNA, the CDR3 is TGTGCCAGCAGGTCAACCTACGAGCAGTACTTC. This gives the protein CASRSTYEQYF. The chain joins TRBV6-5 to TRBJ2-7; the D is unclear. The CDR3 runs 11 residues. The V gene's germline CDR1 is MNHEY and CDR2 SVGAGI. Deletions cut 6 bases from V and 2 bases from J, with 5 bases between.

CDR3 residues: CASSTLPGGGSYNEQFF. In nucleotides, the CDR3 is TGTGCCAGTAGTACCCTCCCCGGCGGGGGCTCCTACAATGAGCAGTTCTTC. This chain joins TRBV19 and TRBJ2-1, with 7 bases lining up with TRBD2. CDR3 length: 17 amino acids. The V and J ends lost 4 bases and 0 bases, in that order; junction bases with no gene match: 9. The germline V gene encodes CDR1 LNHDA and CDR2 SQIVND (reference sequence).

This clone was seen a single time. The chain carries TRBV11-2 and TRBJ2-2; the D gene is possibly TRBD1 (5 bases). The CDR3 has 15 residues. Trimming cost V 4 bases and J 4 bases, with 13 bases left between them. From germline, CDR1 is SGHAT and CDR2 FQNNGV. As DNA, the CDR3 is TGTGCCAGCAGCTCACAACAGGCTCCCACCGGGGAGCTGTTTTTT. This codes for CASSSQQAPTGELFF. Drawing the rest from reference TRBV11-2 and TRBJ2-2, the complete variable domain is EAGVAQSPRYKIIEKRQSVAFWCNPISGHATLYWYQQILGQGPKLLIQFQNNGVVDDSQLPKDRFSAERLKGVDSTLKIQPAKLEDSAVYLCASSSQQAPTGELFFGEGSRLTVL.

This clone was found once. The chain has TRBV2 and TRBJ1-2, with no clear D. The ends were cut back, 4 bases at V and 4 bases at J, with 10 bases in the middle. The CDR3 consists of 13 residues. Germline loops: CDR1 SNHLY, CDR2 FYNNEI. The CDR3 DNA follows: TGTGCCAGCAGTGTATCGGAGGTCTATGGCTACACCTTC. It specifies CASSVSEVYGYTF.

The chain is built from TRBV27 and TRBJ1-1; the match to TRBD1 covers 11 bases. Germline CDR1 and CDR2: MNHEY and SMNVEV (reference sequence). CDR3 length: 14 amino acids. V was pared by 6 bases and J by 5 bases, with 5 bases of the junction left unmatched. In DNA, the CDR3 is TGTGCCAGCAGGCCCGGGACAGGGGGAACTGAAGCTTTCTTT. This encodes CASRPGTGGTEAFF.

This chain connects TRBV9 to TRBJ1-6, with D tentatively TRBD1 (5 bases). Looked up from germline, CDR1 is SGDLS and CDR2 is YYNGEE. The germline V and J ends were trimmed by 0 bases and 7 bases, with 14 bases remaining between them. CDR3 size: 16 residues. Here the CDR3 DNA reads TGTGCCAGCAGCGTAGGGCAGGGTGGTTTAAATTCACCCCTCCACTTT. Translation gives CASSVGQGGLNSPLHF.

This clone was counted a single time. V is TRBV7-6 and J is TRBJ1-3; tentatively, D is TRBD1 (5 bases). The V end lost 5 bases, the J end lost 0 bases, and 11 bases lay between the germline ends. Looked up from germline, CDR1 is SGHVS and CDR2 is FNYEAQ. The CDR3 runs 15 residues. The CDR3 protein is CASSRTGYSGNTIYF. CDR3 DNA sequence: TGTGCCAGCAGCCGCACAGGATACTCTGGAAACACCATATATTTT.

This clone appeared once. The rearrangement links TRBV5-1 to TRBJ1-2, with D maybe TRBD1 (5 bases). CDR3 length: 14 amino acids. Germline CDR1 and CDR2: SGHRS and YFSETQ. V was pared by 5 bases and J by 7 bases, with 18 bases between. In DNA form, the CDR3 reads TGCGCCAGCAGGCCAGACAGCCGGCTAAGTGGCTACACCTTC. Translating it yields CASRPDSRLSGYTF.

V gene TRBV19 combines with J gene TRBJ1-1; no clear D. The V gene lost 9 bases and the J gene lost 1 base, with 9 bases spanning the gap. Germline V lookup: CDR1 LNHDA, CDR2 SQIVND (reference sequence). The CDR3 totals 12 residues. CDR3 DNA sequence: TGTGCCAGCCGGGAAGGGAACACTGAAGCTTTCTTT. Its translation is CASREGNTEAFF.